These 20 T cell receptor beta chains originate from one sample sequenced in a study of human T cells and chemical hapten exposure. Via MiXCR, TCRdb re-called the RACE reads, giving one row per CDR3 protein. The repertoire holds about 380,000 distinct CDR3 sequences, with approximately 5.1% as singletons. Documented time point: pre-sensitization, week 0. Treatment denoted: therapeutic diphenylcyclopropenone sensitization with weekly scalp DPC. The sequencing here drew on whole blood, taken in connection with sensitization to the hapten diphenylcyclopropenone (DPC). The receptor source for this set is a woman aged 45 to 65 with alopecia areata. Some clones in this sample may be carry-over from other donors' samples.

This clonotype has a count of ten or more. J is TRBJ2-5 and V is TRBV27; the D call may be TRBD1 or TRBD2 (6 bases each). CDR1 MNHEY and CDR2 SMNVEV come from the germline V gene (reference sequence). The CDR3 runs 14 residues. V was shortened by 11 bases and J by 5 bases, with 21 bases between the two germline ends. The CDR3 nucleotides read TGTGCCGGAGTGAAGAATTGGAGGGGGGAGACCCAGTACTTC. Its protein is CAGVKNWRGETQYF.

This chain connects TRBV6-5 to TRBJ1-2, with a possible D match to TRBD1 (6 bases). Germline V gives CDR1 MNHEY, CDR2 SVGAGI. This CDR3 region has 14 residues. V dropped 7 bases and J dropped 5 bases, with 17 bases sitting between them. CDR3 DNA sequence: TGTGCCAGCAAGGGGGGGGCCCTAAAGTATGGCTACACCTTC. Its protein product is CASKGGALKYGYTF.

This clonotype was picked up many times. The chain uses TRBV14 and TRBJ2-7; a weak D match, TRBD1 (5 bases). Germline V gives CDR1 SGHDN, CDR2 FVKESK. V lost 0 bases and J lost 4, with 25 bases in between. The CDR3 consists of 19 residues. CDR3 DNA sequence: TGTGCCAGCAGCCAAGAGCAGAAGGGTATCCTCTTCAGGGATTACGAGCAGTACTTC. Translation: CASSQEQKGILFRDYEQYF.

The table lists this clonotype with many counts. The CDR3 region is CASSAGGGYEQYF. DNA of the CDR3: TGTGCCAGCAGTGCAGGGGGGGGGTACGAGCAGTACTTC. This chain links TRBV6-1 with TRBJ2-7; D possibly uses TRBD1 or TRBD2 (7 bases each). With 4 bases removed from V and 4 bases from J, the gap between germline ends came to 11 bases. CDR3 length: 13 residues. Germline loops: CDR1 MNHNS, CDR2 SASEGT.

This clonotype was picked up a small number of times. V is TRBV10-3 and J is TRBJ2-6, with 9 bases fitting TRBD1. Losses at the gene ends were 6 bases for V and 0 bases for J; bases not matched to a gene: 6. Germline assignment: CDR1 ENHRY and CDR2 SYGVKD. The length of the CDR3 is 17 residues. The CDR3 coding sequence is TGTGCCATCAGCCCGGGACAGGGAAACTCTGGGGCCAACGTCCTGACTTTC. Translation: CAISPGQGNSGANVLTF.

CDR3 in amino acids: CATSDYQSGETQYF. The CDR3 DNA reads as TGTGCCACCAGTGATTACCAGAGCGGGGAGACCCAGTACTTC. The chain carries TRBV24-1 and TRBJ2-5; D is perhaps TRBD2 (6 bases). The V gene's germline CDR1 is KGHDR and CDR2 SFDVKD. The V and J ends lost 2 bases and 5 bases respectively, with 11 bases between them. The CDR3 spans 14 residues.

The chain joins TRBV5-6 to TRBJ2-4, with D possibly being TRBD1 or TRBD2 (5 bases each). Germline values: CDR1 SGHDT, CDR2 YYEEEE. With 4 bases removed from V and 5 bases from J, the gap between germline ends came to 16 bases. CDR3 length: 15 residues. The CDR3: CASSPWTRGENIQYF. The CDR3 DNA is TGTGCCAGCAGCCCGTGGACAAGGGGAGAAAACATTCAGTACTTC.

This clonotype has at least ten counts. This chain uses TRBV6-2 or TRBV6-3 with TRBJ1-5; D not certain. In germline, CDR1 is MNHEY, CDR2 SVGEGT. CDR3 length: 15 residues. The germline V and J ends were trimmed by 6 bases and 0 bases, with 12 bases remaining between them. CDR3 loop: CASSPGGVSNQPQHF. The CDR3 nucleotides read TGTGCCAGCAGCCCCGGCGGGGTTAGCAATCAGCCCCAGCATTTT.

This clonotype was recorded at least ten times. This chain joins TRBV28 and TRBJ1-1; D gene unclear. The germline CDR1 and CDR2 sequences are MDHEN and SYDVKM. This CDR3 is built from 13 residues. Trimming removed 7 bases from V and 2 bases from J, with 11 bases in between. CDR3 coding DNA: TGTGCCAGCATCTCGTACGGAAACACTGAAGCTTTCTTT. Amino acids: CASISYGNTEAFF.

At least ten counts were recorded for this clonotype. The chain has TRBV5-1 and TRBJ1-4, with D tentatively TRBD1 (5 bases). CDR1 is SGHRS and CDR2 is YFSETQ in the germline V gene. The CDR3 covers 14 residues. Trimming stripped 1 base from V and 4 bases from J, with 8 bases between. The CDR3 loop reads CASSLRQNNEKLFF. The CDR3 DNA follows: TGCGCCAGCAGCTTGAGACAGAATAATGAAAAACTGTTTTTT.

This clonotype was counted at least ten times. The V gene is TRBV18, the J gene TRBJ2-7; TRBD2 might be the D (6 bases). Germline CDR1 and CDR2: KGHSH and LQKENI. The CDR3 contains 14 residues. V lost 10 bases and J 7 bases, leaving 23 bases between the germline ends. The CDR3: CATTEVQERGEQYF. The CDR3 DNA reads as TGTGCCACTACCGAGGTCCAGGAACGGGGGGAGCAGTACTTC.

The rearrangement uses TRBV27 and TRBJ2-1, with 8 bases matching TRBD2. V shed 6 bases, J shed 2 bases, and the junction held 9 bases outside the gene matches. Germline assignment: CDR1 MNHEY and CDR2 SMNVEV (reference sequence). CDR3 length equals 16 residues. CDR3 protein: CASSKDPGLAYNEQFF. CDR3 bases: TGTGCCAGCAGCAAAGACCCGGGACTAGCCTACAATGAGCAGTTCTTC.

At least ten counts were recorded for this clonotype. The chain couples TRBV7-9 to TRBJ1-5; TRBD1 is a possible D gene (6 bases). Germline lookup yields CDR1 SEHNR and CDR2 FQNEAQ (reference sequence). The CDR3 covers 14 residues. Trimming took off 5 bases at V and 6 bases at J, with 14 bases between the two ends. CDR3 region: CASSRHRESQPQHF. The DNA for the CDR3 is TGTGCCAGCAGCCGTCACAGGGAGAGTCAGCCCCAGCATTTT.

There are a few counts of this clonotype. This chain connects TRBV15 to TRBJ1-5; no clear D. The V and J ends lost 5 bases and 2 bases respectively, with 16 bases between them. CDR1 and CDR2 from the germline V gene are LNHNV and YYDKDF (reference sequence). The CDR3 is 16 residues long. CDR3 DNA sequence: TGTGCCACCAGCGAGGCCCCGGCGTTGGGCAATCAGCCCCAGCATTTT. It encodes CATSEAPALGNQPQHF.

In this sample, this clonotype turned up a few times. The chain employs TRBV3-1 and TRBJ2-3; 8 nucleotides match TRBD2. This CDR3 has 19 amino acids. V gave up 0 bases and J gave up 0 bases; unmatched junction bases: 11. Germline V gives CDR1 LGHDT, CDR2 YNNKEL (reference sequence). CDR3 DNA sequence: TGTGCCAGCAGCCAAGAGCGGGGGGTTCCCATCCATAGCACAGATACGCAGTATTTT. Translating gives CASSQERGVPIHSTDTQYF.

This clonotype showed up many times. The chain uses TRBV9 and TRBJ1-5; a weak D match, TRBD1 (5 bases). The CDR3 consists of 14 residues. V was cut by 3 bases and J by 6 bases, with 13 bases left in between. CDR1 SGDLS and CDR2 YYNGEE come from the germline V gene. The CDR3 loop reads CASSAASRGQPQHF. The DNA for the CDR3 is TGTGCCAGCAGCGCGGCCTCAAGGGGTCAGCCCCAGCATTTT.

The chain links TRBV5-1 to TRBJ2-3; TRBD2 agrees at 10 bases. The V segment lost 2 bases and the J segment 4 bases; nucleotides outside the gene matches: 4. This CDR3 contains 15 residues. From germline, CDR1 is SGHRS and CDR2 YFSETQ. The CDR3 DNA reads TGCGCCAGCAGCTTAGCTAGCGGGAGCGCAGATACGCAGTATTTT. As protein: CASSLASGSADTQYF.

The rearrangement links TRBV19 to TRBJ2-6; D is uncertain. This CDR3 is built from 15 residues. V was trimmed by 4 bases and J by 0 bases, leaving 7 bases between them. Germline lookup yields CDR1 LNHDA and CDR2 SQIVND (reference sequence). Here the CDR3 reads CASSRQSSGANVLTF. CDR3 nucleotide sequence: TGTGCCAGTAGTAGGCAGAGCTCTGGGGCCAACGTCCTGACTTTC.

The table lists this clonotype with many counts. This chain joins TRBV5-1 and TRBJ2-6; D unresolved. Germline V lookup: CDR1 SGHRS, CDR2 YFSETQ. The V end lost 4 bases, the J end lost 4 bases, and 12 bases lay between the germline ends. The CDR3 runs 15 residues. The CDR3 reads CASSPEGSGANVLTF. CDR3 nucleotide sequence: TGCGCCAGCAGCCCGGAAGGTTCCGGGGCCAACGTCCTGACTTTC. Full variable domain (missing parts from reference TRBV5-1 and TRBJ2-6): KAGVTQTPRYLIKTRGQQVTLSCSPISGHRSVSWYQQTPGQGLQFLFEYFSETQRNKGNFPGRFSGRQFSNSRSEMNVSTLELGDSALYLCASSPEGSGANVLTFGAGSRLTVL.

This rearrangement joins TRBV3-1 to TRBJ1-1, with D uncertain. CDR1 LGHDT and CDR2 YNNKEL come from the germline V gene (reference sequence). V lost 8 bases, J lost 3 bases, and 13 bases lay in between. CDR3 length: 13 amino acids. CDR3 residues: CASVNGGYTEAFF. The DNA for the CDR3 is TGTGCCAGCGTTAATGGAGGGTACACTGAAGCTTTCTTT.